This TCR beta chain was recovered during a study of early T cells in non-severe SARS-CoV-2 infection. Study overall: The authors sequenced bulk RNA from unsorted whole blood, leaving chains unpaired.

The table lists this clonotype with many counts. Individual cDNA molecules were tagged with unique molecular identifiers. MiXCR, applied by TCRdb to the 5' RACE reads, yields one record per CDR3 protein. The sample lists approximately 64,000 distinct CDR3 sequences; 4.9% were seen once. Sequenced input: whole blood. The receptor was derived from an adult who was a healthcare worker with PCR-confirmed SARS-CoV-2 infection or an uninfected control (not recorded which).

The CDR3 region is CASTFDRGSYNSPLHF. The CDR3 region has the DNA TGTGCCAGCACCTTTGACAGGGGTTCCTATAATTCACCCCTCCACTTT. The chain uses TRBV11-2 and TRBJ1-6; 8 positions match TRBD1. The CDR3 is 16 residues long. Germline CDR1 is SGHAT and CDR2 is FQNNGV. With V trimmed by 7 bases and J by 1 base, 6 bases remained unmatched.